What follows are 9 T cell receptor beta chains derived from one specimen sequenced in a study of blood T cell repertoires in COVID-19. Profiling relied on immunoSEQ multiplex PCR, and the TCRdb table lists in-frame clones only, not all of them. This sample has about 220,000 clones, with approximately 80% found just once. Sequenced material: peripheral blood. The receptors shown here come from a human donor in a cohort sampled during active COVID-19.

This clone showed up just once. The CDR3 loop is CAISELDNEQFF. CDR3 nucleotide sequence: TGTGCCATCAGTGAACTCGACAATGAGCAGTTCTTC. This chain links TRBV10-3 with TRBJ2-1, with no clear D. Trimming took off 3 bases at V and 5 bases at J, with 5 bases between the two ends. The CDR3 contains 12 residues. The germline V gene has CDR1 ENHRY and CDR2 SYGVKD.

This chain uses TRBV5-1 with TRBJ1-6; TRBD1 agrees at 7 bases. The CDR3 consists of 14 residues. V gave up 0 bases and J gave up 9 bases; unmatched junction bases: 3. The germline gives CDR1 SGHRS, CDR2 YFSETQ. CDR3 region: CASSLAGTVSPLHF. DNA of the CDR3: TGCGCCAGCAGCTTGGCCGGGACAGTTTCACCCCTCCACTTT.

This clone was detected ten times or more. The chain employs TRBV5-1 and TRBJ1-2, with D possibly being TRBD1 (6 bases). The germline V and J ends were trimmed by 3 bases and 0 bases, with 12 bases remaining between them. The CDR3 sequence is 15 residues long. The germline V gene has CDR1 SGHRS and CDR2 YFSETQ. CDR3 in DNA: TGCGCCAGCAGCTCAGGACAGCCTACTAACTATGGCTACACCTTC. This codes for CASSSGQPTNYGYTF.

The chain employs TRBV29-1 and TRBJ1-1, with TRBD1 as a possible D gene (5 bases). V was pared by 8 bases and J by 1 base, with 11 bases between. CDR3 size: 12 residues. Germline-derived CDR1 and CDR2 are SQVTM and ANQGSEA. CDR3 protein: CSFLGGNTEAFF. Here the CDR3 DNA reads TGCAGCTTCCTGGGGGGGAACACTGAAGCTTTCTTT.

V gene TRBV6-5 combines with J gene TRBJ1-3; tentative D call: TRBD1 (6 bases). The CDR3 runs 15 residues. Germline V CDR1 and CDR2: MNHEY, SVGAGI. V lost 3 bases and J 4 bases, leaving 13 bases between the germline ends. In DNA form, the CDR3 reads TGTGCCAGCAGTTATGGGGGGGCGCAGGGAAACACCATATATTTT. As protein: CASSYGGAQGNTIYF.

The gene calls are TRBV28 and TRBJ2-3, with 7 nucleotides matching TRBD2. Germline V lookup: CDR1 MDHEN, CDR2 SYDVKM. V shed 6 bases and J 3 bases; nucleotides not matched to a gene: 12. This CDR3 has 16 residues. CDR3 sequence: CASSPPGVSGTDTQYF. In nucleotides, the CDR3 is TGTGCCAGCAGCCCCCCCGGGGTTAGCGGGACAGATACGCAGTATTTT.

The table lists this clone with a count of one. J is TRBJ2-2 and V is TRBV10-3; the D is unclear. Trimming cost V 2 bases and J 8 bases, with 12 bases left between them. This CDR3 is built from 14 residues. From germline, CDR1 is ENHRY and CDR2 SYGVKD. The CDR3 spells CAISELTPRGELFF. CDR3 coding DNA: TGTGCCATCAGTGAGCTGACCCCTAGAGGGGAGCTGTTTTTT.

The DNA for the CDR3 is TGTGCCAGCAGCTCTAGCGGGAGGGGGGGGACCCAGTACTTC. Translated, it gives CASSSSGRGGTQYF. This chain links TRBV7-2 with TRBJ2-5, with 12 bases that match TRBD2. The germline gives CDR1 SGHTA, CDR2 FQGNSA. Losses at the gene ends were 4 bases for V and 7 bases for J; bases not matched to a gene: 4. The CDR3 runs to 14 residues.

The chain employs TRBV30 and TRBJ2-5, with 7 bases aligning to TRBD1. The V and J ends lost 3 bases and 2 bases, in that order; junction bases with no gene match: 6. Germline CDR1 reads GTSNPN; CDR2 reads SVGIG (reference sequence). CDR3 length: 14 residues. Here the CDR3 DNA reads TGTGCCTGGAGAGGGGACAGCCTTCAAGAGACCCAGTACTTC. This encodes CAWRGDSLQETQYF.